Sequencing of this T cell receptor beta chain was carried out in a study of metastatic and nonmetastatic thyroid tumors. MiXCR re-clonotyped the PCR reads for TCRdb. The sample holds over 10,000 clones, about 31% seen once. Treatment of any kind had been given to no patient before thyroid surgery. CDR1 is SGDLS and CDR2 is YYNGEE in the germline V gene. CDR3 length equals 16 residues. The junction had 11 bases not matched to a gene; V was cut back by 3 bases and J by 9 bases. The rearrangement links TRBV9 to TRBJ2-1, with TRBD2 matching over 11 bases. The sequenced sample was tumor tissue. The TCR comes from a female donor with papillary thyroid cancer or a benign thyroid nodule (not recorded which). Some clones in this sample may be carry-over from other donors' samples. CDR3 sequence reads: CASSGGGTSGRTEQFF. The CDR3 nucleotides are TGTGCCAGCAGCGGTGGAGGTACTAGCGGGAGAACTGAGCAGTTCTTC.